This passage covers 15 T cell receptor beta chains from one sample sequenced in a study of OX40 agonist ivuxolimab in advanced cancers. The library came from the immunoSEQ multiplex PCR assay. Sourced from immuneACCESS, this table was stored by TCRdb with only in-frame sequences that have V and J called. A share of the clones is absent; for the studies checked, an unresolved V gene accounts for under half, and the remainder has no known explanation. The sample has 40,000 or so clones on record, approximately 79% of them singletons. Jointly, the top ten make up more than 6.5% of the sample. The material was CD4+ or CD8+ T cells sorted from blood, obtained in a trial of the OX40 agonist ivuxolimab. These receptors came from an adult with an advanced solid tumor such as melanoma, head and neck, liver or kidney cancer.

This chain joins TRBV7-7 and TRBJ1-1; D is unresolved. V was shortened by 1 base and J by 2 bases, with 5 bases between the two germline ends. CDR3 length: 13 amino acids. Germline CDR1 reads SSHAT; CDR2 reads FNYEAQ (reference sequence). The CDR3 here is CASSLEENTEAFF. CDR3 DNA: TGTGCCAGCAGCTTAGAGGAAAACACTGAAGCTTTCTTT.

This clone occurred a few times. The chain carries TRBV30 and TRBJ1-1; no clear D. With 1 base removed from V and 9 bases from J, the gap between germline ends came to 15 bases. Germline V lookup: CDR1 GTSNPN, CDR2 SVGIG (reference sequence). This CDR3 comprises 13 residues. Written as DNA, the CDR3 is TGTGCCTGGAGTGACTTCTCGAAGGTTAAAGCTTTCTTT. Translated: CAWSDFSKVKAFF.

The CDR3 sequence: CASSATLAGGELFF. For the CDR3, the DNA is TGTGCCAGCAGTGCCACACTAGCGGGCGGGGAGCTGTTTTTT. The chain carries TRBV6-4 and TRBJ2-2; TRBD2 aligns across 9 bases. Trimming cost V 4 bases and J 7 bases; bases outside gene matches: 4. Germline CDR1 and CDR2: MRHNA and SNTAGT. This CDR3 comprises 14 residues.

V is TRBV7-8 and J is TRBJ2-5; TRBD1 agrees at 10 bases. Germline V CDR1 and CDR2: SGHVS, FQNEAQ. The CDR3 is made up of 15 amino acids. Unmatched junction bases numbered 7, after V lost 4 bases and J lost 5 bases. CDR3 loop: CASSSAGTGDETQYF. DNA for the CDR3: TGTGCCAGCAGCTCAGCAGGGACAGGGGACGAGACCCAGTACTTC.

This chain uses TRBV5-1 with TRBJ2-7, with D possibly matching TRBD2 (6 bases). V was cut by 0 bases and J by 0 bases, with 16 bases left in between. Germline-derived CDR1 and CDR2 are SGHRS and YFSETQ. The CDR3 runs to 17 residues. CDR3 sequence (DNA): TGCGCCAGCAGCTTGGCCGCCCTAGCGCCGAGCTCCTACGAGCAGTACTTC. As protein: CASSLAALAPSSYEQYF.

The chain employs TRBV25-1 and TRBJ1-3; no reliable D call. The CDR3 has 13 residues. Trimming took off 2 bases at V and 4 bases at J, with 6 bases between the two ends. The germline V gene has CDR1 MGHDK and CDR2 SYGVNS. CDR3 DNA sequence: TGTGCCAGCAGTGAACTGGGGGGAAACACCATATATTTT. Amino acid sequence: CASSELGGNTIYF.

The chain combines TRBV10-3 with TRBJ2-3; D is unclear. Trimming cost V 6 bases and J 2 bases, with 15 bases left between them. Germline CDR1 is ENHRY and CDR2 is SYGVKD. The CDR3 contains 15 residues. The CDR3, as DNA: TGTGCCATCAGAAGTGACACCTCCTTCACAGATACGCAGTATTTT. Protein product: CAIRSDTSFTDTQYF.

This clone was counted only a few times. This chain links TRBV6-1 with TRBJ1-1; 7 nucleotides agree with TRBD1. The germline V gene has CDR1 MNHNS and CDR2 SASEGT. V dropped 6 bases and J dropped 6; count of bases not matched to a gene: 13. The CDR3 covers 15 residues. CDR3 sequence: CASRRGGQLSSEAFF. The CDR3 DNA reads TGTGCCAGCAGGAGAGGGGGACAGTTATCTTCTGAAGCTTTCTTT.

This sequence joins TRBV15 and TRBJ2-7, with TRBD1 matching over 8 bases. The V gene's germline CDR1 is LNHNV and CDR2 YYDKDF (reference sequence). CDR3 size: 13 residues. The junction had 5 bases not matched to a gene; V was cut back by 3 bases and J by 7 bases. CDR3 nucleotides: TGTGCCACCAGCAGGCAGGGGGCGCAGGAGCAGTACTTC. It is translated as CATSRQGAQEQYF.

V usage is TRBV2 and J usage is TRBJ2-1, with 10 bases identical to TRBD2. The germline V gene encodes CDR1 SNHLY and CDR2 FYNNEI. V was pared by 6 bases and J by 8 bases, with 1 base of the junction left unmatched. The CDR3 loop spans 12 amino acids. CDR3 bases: TGTGCCAGCAGCGGACTAGCGGATGAGCAGTTCTTC. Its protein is CASSGLADEQFF.

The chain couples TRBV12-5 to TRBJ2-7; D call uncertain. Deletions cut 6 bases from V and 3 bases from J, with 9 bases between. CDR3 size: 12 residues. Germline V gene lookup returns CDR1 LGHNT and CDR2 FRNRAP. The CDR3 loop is CASGHTVYEQYF. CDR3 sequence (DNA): TGTGCTAGTGGGCATACTGTCTACGAGCAGTACTTC.

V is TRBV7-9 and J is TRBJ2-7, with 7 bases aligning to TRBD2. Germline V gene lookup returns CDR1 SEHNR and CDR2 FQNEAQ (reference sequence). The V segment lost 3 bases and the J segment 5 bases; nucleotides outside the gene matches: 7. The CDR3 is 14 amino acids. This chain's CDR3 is CASSFGEGHDEQYF. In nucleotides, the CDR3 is TGTGCCAGCAGCTTCGGGGAGGGCCACGACGAGCAGTACTTC.

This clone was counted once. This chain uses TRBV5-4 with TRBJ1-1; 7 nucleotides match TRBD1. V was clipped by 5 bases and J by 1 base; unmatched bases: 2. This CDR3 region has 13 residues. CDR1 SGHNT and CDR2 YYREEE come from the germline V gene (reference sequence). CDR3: CASSRDRNTEAFF. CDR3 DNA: TGTGCCAGCAGTAGGGACAGGAACACTGAAGCTTTCTTT.

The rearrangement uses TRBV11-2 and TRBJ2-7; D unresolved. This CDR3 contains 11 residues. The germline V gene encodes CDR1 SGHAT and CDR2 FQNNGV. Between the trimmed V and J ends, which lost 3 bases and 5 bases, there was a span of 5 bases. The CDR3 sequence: CASSFINEQYF. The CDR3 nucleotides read TGTGCCAGCAGCTTTATCAACGAGCAGTACTTC.

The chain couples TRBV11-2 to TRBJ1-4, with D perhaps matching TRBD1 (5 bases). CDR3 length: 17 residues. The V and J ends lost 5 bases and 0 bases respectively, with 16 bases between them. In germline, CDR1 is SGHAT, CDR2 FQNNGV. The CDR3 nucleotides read TGTGCCAGCAGCCCTTACCCCAGGGTTGCAACTAATGAAAAACTGTTTTTT. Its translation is CASSPYPRVATNEKLFF.